This entry features one TCR beta chain sequence. Method: immunoSEQ multiplex PCR; TCRdb's copy keeps in-frame clones and lacks some. The repertoire holds approximately 1,000,000 clones, about 84% seen once, with approximately 0.5% in the top ten. This sample is part of a study of shared clonotypes between healthy human individuals. V lost 4 bases to trimming and J lost 6 bases; unmatched junction nucleotides: 5. CDR3 length: 14 amino acids. CDR1 is SGHNT and CDR2 is YYREEE in the germline V gene (reference sequence). The sample consisted of memory CD4+ T cells from PBMCs. Subset denoted: CD45RA-negative fraction. J is TRBJ2-2 and V is TRBV5-4; 8 bases fit TRBD2. This receptor was taken from a man younger than 35 in good health. Some clones in this sample may be carry-over from other donors' samples. The CDR3 reads CASSPAGGPGELFF. The CDR3 region has the DNA TGTGCCAGCAGCCCGGCGGGGGGCCCCGGGGAGCTGTTTTTT.